This passage covers 16 T cell receptor beta chains from one sample sequenced in a study of cytomegalovirus exposure and HLA in healthy donors. The PCR employed 60 Vbeta primers together with 13 Jbeta primers. Produced via immunoSEQ multiplex PCR; TCRdb's table is partial and in-frame only. The profile shows around 150,000 clones, roughly 79% of them singletons. Material: PBMCs. These receptors were collected from a man aged 18 to 29 in good health and CMV-seropositive.

The CDR3 reads CSVSPATYGYTF. As DNA, the CDR3 is TGCAGCGTTTCCCCAGCGACCTATGGCTACACCTTC. This sequence joins TRBV29-1 and TRBJ1-2, with D unclear. This CDR3 comprises 12 residues. Germline loops: CDR1 SQVTM, CDR2 ANQGSEA. Trimming left V 5 bases short and J 4 bases short, with 11 bases between.

This clone was counted only a few times. The V gene is TRBV6-6, the J gene TRBJ2-3; 13 bases are a match to TRBD2. The CDR3 extends over 16 amino acids. V lost 1 base, J lost 6 bases, and 4 bases stayed unmatched. Germline V CDR1 and CDR2: MNHNY, SVGAGI (reference sequence). In nucleotides, the CDR3 is TGTGCCAGCAGTTACTGGACTAGCGGGAGACTGGATACGCAGTATTTT. Translating gives CASSYWTSGRLDTQYF.

This sequence joins TRBV28 and TRBJ1-4; 9 bases align to TRBD1. The CDR3 runs 16 residues. Per the germline V gene, CDR1 is MDHEN and CDR2 is SYDVKM. The V gene end was trimmed by 4 bases and the J gene end by 8 bases; junction bases not matched to a gene: 11. The CDR3 coding sequence is TGTGCCAGCAGTTCTCCAACAGGGGGCGTTTGGGAAAAACTGTTTTTT. Translated: CASSSPTGGVWEKLFF.

The rearrangement uses TRBV4-2 and TRBJ2-7; possibly TRBD2 for D (7 bases). The germline V gene encodes CDR1 LGHNA and CDR2 YNFKEQ. The CDR3 length is 15 residues. Trimming took off 0 bases at V and 3 bases at J, with 12 bases between the two ends. This CDR3 is CASSQDNGGHYEQYF. CDR3 coding DNA: TGTGCCAGCAGCCAAGATAACGGGGGGCACTACGAGCAGTACTTC.

This clone came up once. The chain carries TRBV6-6 and TRBJ2-1; D is perhaps TRBD2 (5 bases). The CDR3 length is 16 residues. The V end was cut by 5 bases, the J end by 0 bases, with 14 bases between. Germline loops: CDR1 MNHNY, CDR2 SVGAGI (reference sequence). CDR3 in amino acids: CASSHLTGSSYNEQFF. In nucleotides, the CDR3 is TGTGCCAGCAGTCACCTTACTGGGAGCTCCTACAATGAGCAGTTCTTC.

The chain is built from TRBV9 and TRBJ1-1, with 7 bases identical to TRBD1. The CDR3 runs 14 residues. Germline CDR1 is SGDLS and CDR2 is YYNGEE. The V gene end was trimmed by 4 bases and the J gene end by 6 bases; junction bases not matched to a gene: 9. CDR3 sequence reads: CASSLRQGVAEAFF. The CDR3 nucleotides read TGTGCCAGCAGCCTCCGACAGGGTGTGGCTGAAGCTTTCTTT.

Note on this clone: In the same sample, other DNA sequences code for this CDR3. The chain employs TRBV4-3 and TRBJ2-1; D unclear. Germline CDR1 and CDR2: LGHNA and YSLEER. The CDR3 extends over 13 amino acids. Trimming cost V 0 bases and J 4 bases, with 4 bases left between them. Here the CDR3 DNA reads TGCGCCAGCAGCCAAGACTCTTACAATGAGCAGTTCTTC. This sequence encodes CASSQDSYNEQFF.

The chain has TRBV4-2 and TRBJ2-5; 8 bases map to TRBD2. This CDR3 comprises 15 residues. The junction had 6 bases not matched to a gene; V was cut back by 1 base and J by 5 bases. Per germline, CDR1 LGHNA and CDR2 YNFKEQ. For the CDR3, the DNA is TGTGCCAGCAGCCAAGGGGGGACTAGTTATGAGACCCAGTACTTC. Amino acids: CASSQGGTSYETQYF.

The CDR3 nucleotides read TGTGCCAGCAGCCCGGACAGCTTGAACACCGGGGAGCTGTTTTTT. Its translation: CASSPDSLNTGELFF. V gene TRBV6-5 combines with J gene TRBJ2-2, with a weak D call TRBD1 (6 bases). Looked up from germline, CDR1 is MNHEY and CDR2 is SVGAGI. CDR3 size: 15 residues. Trimming took 6 bases from V and 1 from J, leaving 12 bases between them.

Of note for this clone: A junction end diverges from the germline sequence, so it may reflect a read error. The chain carries TRBV28 and TRBJ2-3; 10 bases agree with TRBD2. The germline gives CDR1 MDHEN, CDR2 SYDVKM. The CDR3 extends over 17 amino acids. CDR3 sequence: CASSIWSGRGSTDTQYF. CDR3 nucleotides: TGTGCCAGCAGTATATGGAGCGGGAGGGGGAGCACAGATACGCAGTATTTT.

This chain uses TRBV10-3 with TRBJ1-1; possibly TRBD1 for D (5 bases). Germline CDR1 ENHRY, CDR2 SYGVKD. Trimming took 0 bases from V and 1 from J, leaving 12 bases between them. The CDR3 contains 16 residues. The DNA of the CDR3 is TGTGCCATCAGTGAGTCGATGGAGGGGCCGAACACTGAAGCTTTCTTT. This sequence encodes CAISESMEGPNTEAFF.

The chain combines TRBV5-4 with TRBJ2-7, with a tentative D call TRBD2 (6 bases). Germline CDR1 is SGHNT and CDR2 is YYREEE (reference sequence). This CDR3 spans 13 amino acids. Trimming left V 0 bases short and J 9 bases short, with 13 bases between. The CDR3: CASSLDPHGGQYF. The CDR3 nucleotides read TGTGCCAGCAGCTTGGATCCCCACGGGGGGCAGTACTTC.

The V gene is TRBV27, the J gene TRBJ2-7, with 7 bases identical to TRBD1. In germline, CDR1 is MNHEY, CDR2 SMNVEV (reference sequence). Unmatched junction bases numbered 6, after V lost 6 bases and J lost 4 bases. The CDR3 runs to 13 residues. The CDR3 bases are TGTGCCAGCAGCTACGGACAGGAGTACGAGCAGTACTTC. Translated: CASSYGQEYEQYF.

Only a few counts were recorded for this clone. The genes are TRBV7-9 and TRBJ2-7, with 8 nucleotides matching TRBD1. V gave up 4 bases and J gave up 3 bases; unmatched junction bases: 11. This CDR3 has 16 residues. Germline loops: CDR1 SEHNR, CDR2 FQNEAQ (reference sequence). CDR3 bases: TGTGCCAGCAGCTCCCACACAGGGGGTAATCTCTACGAGCAGTACTTC. This translates into CASSSHTGGNLYEQYF.

This rearrangement joins TRBV29-1 to TRBJ2-5, with 10 nucleotides matching TRBD1. The J call is uncertain, as TRBJ2-7 better fits the DNA end. There are 14 residues in the CDR3. Germline assignment: CDR1 SQVTM and CDR2 ANQGSEA. CDR3 sequence: CSVAPGTGVSEQYF. DNA for the CDR3: TGCAGCGTTGCCCCAGGGACAGGGGTTTCCGAGCAGTACTTC.

The genes are TRBV29-1 and TRBJ1-1, with TRBD1 matching over 8 bases. The J segment lost 1 base and the V segment lost 3 bases, leaving 7 bases of the junction unmatched. The CDR3 runs to 15 residues. Germline V gene lookup returns CDR1 SQVTM and CDR2 ANQGSEA. The CDR3 region is CSVDPLDRGNTEAFF. The CDR3 DNA sequence: TGCAGCGTTGATCCCTTAGACAGGGGGAACACTGAAGCTTTCTTT.